What follows describes a single T cell receptor (beta chain). Authors' data handling: How many nucleated cells were present was estimated from reference gene primer amplification. Sequencing was performed with immunoSEQ multiplex PCR; in TCRdb, only in-frame clones are kept and a portion is missing. For V, J and clone size, that table is used; D and trimming come from the DNA. The table lists 85,000 to 130,000 clones, roughly nine tenths of them singletons, with more than 0.85% in the top ten. In germline, CDR1 is MNHNY, CDR2 SVGAGI (reference sequence). Unmatched junction bases numbered 25, after V lost 6 bases and J lost 9 bases. This CDR3 spans 21 amino acids. The source of the sample is a study of blood T cell repertoires in COVID-19. Study information: The origin of the acute and convalescent COVID-19 samples was the United States, Italy and Spain. The analysed material was cDNA or gDNA that came from T cells, B-cell-depleted T cells, or PBMCs.

This receptor was obtained from a man between 60 and 75 years old with acute or convalescent COVID-19. The chain combines TRBV6-6 with TRBJ2-1, with 14 bases matching TRBD2. Sequenced sample: peripheral blood. CDR3 region: CASSLRGAGLAGVGAGVEQFF. DNA for the CDR3: TGTGCCAGCAGCCTTCGGGGTGCGGGACTAGCGGGAGTGGGGGCGGGGGTTGAGCAGTTCTTC.